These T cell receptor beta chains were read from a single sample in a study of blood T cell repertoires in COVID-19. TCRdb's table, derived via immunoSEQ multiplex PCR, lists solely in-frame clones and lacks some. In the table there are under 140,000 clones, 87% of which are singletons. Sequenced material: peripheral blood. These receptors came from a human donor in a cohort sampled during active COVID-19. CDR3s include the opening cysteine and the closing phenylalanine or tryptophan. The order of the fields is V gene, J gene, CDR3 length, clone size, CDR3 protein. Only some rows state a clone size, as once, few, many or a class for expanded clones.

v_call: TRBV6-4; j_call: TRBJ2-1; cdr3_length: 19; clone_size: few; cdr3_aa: CASSDSGETSGRVHNEQFF
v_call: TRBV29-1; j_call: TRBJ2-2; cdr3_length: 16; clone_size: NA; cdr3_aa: CSAAYGGAGDTGELFF
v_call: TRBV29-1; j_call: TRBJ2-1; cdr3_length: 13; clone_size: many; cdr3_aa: CSVGLLTENEQFF
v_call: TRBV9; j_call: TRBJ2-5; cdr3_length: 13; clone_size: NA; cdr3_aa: CASSDTPQETQYF
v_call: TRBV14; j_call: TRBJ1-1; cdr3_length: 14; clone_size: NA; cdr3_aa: CASSPSAGYTEAFF
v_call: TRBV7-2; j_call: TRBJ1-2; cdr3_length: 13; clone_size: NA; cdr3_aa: CASRQGGGYGYTF
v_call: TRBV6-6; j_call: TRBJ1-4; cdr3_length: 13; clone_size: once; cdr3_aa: CASRGQGARKLFF
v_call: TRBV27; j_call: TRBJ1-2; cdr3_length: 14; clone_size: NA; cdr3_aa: CATGDRGANYGYTF
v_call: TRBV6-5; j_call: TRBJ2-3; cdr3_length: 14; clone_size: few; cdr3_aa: CATSPRGSTDTQYF
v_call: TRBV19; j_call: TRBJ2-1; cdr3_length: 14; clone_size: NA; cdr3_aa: CASGAGGPYHEQFF
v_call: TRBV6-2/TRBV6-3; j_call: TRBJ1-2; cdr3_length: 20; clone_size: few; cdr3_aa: CASSYSIVGAGVMANYGYTF
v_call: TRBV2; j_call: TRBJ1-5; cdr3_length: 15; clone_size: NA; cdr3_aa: CASSRTGLDNQPQHF
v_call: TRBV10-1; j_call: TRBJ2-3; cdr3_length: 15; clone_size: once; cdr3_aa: CASSGLAASTDTQYF
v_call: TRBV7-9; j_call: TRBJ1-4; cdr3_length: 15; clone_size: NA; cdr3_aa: CASSPRQGSNQKLFF
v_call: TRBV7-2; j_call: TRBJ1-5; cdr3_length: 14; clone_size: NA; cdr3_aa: CASSLTREDQPQHF
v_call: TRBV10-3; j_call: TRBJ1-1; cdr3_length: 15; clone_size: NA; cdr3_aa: CAISETQGMNTEAFF
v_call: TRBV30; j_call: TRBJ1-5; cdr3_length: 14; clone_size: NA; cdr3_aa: CAWTGSWGNQPQHF
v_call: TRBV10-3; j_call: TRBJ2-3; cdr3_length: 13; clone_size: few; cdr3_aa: CAILQSLTDTQYF
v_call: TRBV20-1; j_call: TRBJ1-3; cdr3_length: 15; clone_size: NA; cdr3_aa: CSASTTGSGRNTIYF
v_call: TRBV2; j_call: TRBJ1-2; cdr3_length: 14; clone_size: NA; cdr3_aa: CASSETALNYGYTF
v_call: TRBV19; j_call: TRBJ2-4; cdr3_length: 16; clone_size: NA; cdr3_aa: CASSDVAGGFKNIQYF
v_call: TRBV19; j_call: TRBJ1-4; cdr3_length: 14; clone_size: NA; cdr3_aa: CASSGTGRGEKLFF
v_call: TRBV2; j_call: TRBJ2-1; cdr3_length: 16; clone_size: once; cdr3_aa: CASSEGLGRSYNEQFF
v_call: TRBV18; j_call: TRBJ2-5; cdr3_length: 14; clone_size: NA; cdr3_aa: CASSPRQGQETQYF
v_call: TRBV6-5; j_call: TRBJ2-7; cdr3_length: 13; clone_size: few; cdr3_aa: CASSYSGAWEQYF
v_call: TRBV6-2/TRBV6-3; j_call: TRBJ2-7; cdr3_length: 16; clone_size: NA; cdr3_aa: CASRPTSGWSSYEQYF
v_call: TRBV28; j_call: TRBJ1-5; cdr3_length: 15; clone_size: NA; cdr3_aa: CASRRQGGKGQPQHF
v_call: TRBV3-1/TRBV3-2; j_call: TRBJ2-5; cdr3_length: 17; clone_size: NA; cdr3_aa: CASSQSATSGGGATQYF
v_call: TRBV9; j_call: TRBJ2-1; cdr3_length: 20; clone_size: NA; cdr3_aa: CASSVAEVGVLAGGPNEQFF
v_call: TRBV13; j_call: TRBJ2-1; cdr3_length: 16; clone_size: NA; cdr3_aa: CASSPETGTVQGEQFF
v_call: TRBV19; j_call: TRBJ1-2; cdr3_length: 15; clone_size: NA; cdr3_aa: CASRPDRDPNYGYTF
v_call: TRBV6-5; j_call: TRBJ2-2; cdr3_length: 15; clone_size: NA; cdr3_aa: CATGTGTGGAGELFF
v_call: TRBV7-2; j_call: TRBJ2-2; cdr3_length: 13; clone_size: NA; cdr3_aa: CASSPRVSGELFF
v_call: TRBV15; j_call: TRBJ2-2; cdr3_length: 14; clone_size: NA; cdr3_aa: CATSREEVAGELFF
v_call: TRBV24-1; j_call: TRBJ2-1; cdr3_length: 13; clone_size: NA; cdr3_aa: CATSSASYNEQFF
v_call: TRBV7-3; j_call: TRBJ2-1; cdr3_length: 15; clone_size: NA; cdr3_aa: CASSWGQGFGNEQFF
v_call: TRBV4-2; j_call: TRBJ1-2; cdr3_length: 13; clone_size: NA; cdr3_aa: CASSQESGSGYTF
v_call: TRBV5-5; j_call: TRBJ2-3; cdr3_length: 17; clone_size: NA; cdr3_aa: CASILLPGILLADTQYF
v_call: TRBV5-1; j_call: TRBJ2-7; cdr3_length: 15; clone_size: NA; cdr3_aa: CASSFVAGQGYEQYF
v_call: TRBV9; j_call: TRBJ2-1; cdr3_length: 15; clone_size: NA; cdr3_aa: CASSFSGSSYNEQFF
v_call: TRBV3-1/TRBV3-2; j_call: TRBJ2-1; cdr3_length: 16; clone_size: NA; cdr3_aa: CASSHGKQFSYNEQFF
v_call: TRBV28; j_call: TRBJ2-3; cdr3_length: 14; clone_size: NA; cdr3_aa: CASSFTGPTDTQYF
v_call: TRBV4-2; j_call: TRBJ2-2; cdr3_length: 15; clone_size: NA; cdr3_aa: CASSQDRAHPGELFF
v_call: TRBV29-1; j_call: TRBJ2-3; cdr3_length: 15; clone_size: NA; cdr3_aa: CSAQTSGKSTDTQYF
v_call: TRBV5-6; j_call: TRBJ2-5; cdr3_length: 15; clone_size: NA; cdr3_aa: CASSLGLAGGETQYF
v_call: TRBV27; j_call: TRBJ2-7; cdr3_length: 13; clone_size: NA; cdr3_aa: CASSLGKSYEQYF
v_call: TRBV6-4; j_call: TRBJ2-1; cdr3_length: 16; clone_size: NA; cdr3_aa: CASSDGLAGSYNEQFF
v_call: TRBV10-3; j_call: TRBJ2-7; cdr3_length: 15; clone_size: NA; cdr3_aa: CAISDAGSPPYEQYF
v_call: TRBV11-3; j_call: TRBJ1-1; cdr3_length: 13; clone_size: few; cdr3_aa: CASSQLMNTEAFF
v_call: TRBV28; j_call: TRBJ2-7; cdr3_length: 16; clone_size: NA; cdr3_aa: CASSLRSTSGSNEQYF
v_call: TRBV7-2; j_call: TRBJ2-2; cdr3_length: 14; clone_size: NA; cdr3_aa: CASSNRAGTGELFF
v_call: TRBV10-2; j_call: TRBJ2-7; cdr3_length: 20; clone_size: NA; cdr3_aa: CASSDRAGTSGTYFAYEQYF
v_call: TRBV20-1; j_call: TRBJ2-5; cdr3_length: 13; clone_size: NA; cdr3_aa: CSAIDRAQETQYF